This T cell receptor beta chain derives from a study of regulatory T cells in long-lasting Graves disease. Study-level results: Persistent disease samples used TRBV28, TRBJ1-2 and TRBJ2-5 preferentially. Newly diagnosed patients shared 850 to 1,000 public clonotypes; persistent patients shared about 2,700.

Through Arm-PCR of CDR3 regions and iRepertoire HTBI primers, TCR beta libraries were built. TCRdb reprocessed the multiplex PCR reads via MiXCR and lists one record per CDR3 protein. The table has a few hundred thousand distinct CDR3 sequences, less than 15% seen once. The CDR3 totals 15 residues. V was cut by 2 bases and J by 5 bases, with 15 bases left in between. Germline assignment: CDR1 SGHAT and CDR2 FQNNGV. Concerning this clonotype: Antigen specificity is unknown.

Time point noted: newly diagnosed GD, antithyroid drugs for less than 3 months. With RNA extracted from PBMCs as input, the TCR library was made. These data were also reused for a study on T cells in Graves' hyperthyroidism and ophthalmopathy. That report adds: The authors deemed Graves' hyperthyroidism stable absent ophthalmopathy progression within 18 months. Patients aged 18 to 65 had newly diagnosed hyperthyroidism of under 2 months' duration.

This clonotype originated in a young man with Graves disease. The chain carries TRBV11-2 and TRBJ1-1; TRBD1 might be the D (5 bases). The specimen comprised peripheral blood mononuclear cells (PBMCs), sampled at new diagnosis, from a patient treated with antithyroid drugs. The CDR3 region has the DNA TGTGCCAGCAGCTTAATACAGCGCTCAGGGACTGAAGCTTTCTTT. Its translation: CASSLIQRSGTEAFF.